This TCR beta chain was recovered during a study of T-cell memory formation after mild COVID-19. This clonotype was found once. TCRdb re-called the 5' RACE reads through MiXCR, storing one row per CDR3 protein. The sample gives some 64,000 distinct CDR3 sequences, around 10% of which show up once; around 1.1% is in the top ten. The source of this sequence is a young man who had mild COVID-19 (a few samples of this study predate the infection). Cell type and time point are not known. The source material was PBMCs or a T cell subset sorted from them (not recorded which).

CDR3 sequence (DNA): TGTGCCAGCAGTCAGACAGGGCATGCTGGAAACACCATATATTTT. Its translation: CASSQTGHAGNTIYF. This chain joins TRBV3-1 and TRBJ1-3, with 7 bases lining up with TRBD1. The CDR3 is 15 amino acids. Germline CDR1 reads LGHDT; CDR2 reads YNNKEL (reference sequence). J lost 2 bases, V lost 6 bases, and 7 bases had no gene match.